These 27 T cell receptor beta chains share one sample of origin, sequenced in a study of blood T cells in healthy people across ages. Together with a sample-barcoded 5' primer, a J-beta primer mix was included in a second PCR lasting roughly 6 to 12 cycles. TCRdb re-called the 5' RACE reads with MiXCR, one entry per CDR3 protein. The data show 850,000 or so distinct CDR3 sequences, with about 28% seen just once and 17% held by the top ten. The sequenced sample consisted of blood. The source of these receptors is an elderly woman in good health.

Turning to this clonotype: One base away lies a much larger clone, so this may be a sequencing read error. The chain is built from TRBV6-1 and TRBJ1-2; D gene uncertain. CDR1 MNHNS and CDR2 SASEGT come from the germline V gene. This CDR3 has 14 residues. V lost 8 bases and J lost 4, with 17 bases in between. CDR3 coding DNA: TGTGCCAGCGCCCCAGGAGACGGAAGCTATGGCTACACCTTC. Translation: CASAPGDGSYGYTF.

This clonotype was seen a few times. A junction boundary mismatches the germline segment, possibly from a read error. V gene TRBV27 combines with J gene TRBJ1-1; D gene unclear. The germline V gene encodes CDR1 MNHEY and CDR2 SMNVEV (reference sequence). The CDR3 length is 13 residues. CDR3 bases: TGTGCCAGCAGTTCCCACGTGGCCACTGGAGCTTTCTTT. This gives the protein CASSSHVATGAFF.

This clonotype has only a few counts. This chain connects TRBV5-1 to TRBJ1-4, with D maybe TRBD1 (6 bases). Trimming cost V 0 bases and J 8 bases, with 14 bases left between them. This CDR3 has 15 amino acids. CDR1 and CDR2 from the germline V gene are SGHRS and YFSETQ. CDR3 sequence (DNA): TGCGCCAGCAGCTTGGAAGCAGGGGCTCGGGAAAAACTGTTTTTT. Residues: CASSLEAGAREKLFF.

Here the CDR3 reads CASSPRRDTYEQYF. CDR3 in DNA: TGTGCCAGCTCACCACGGCGGGACACATACGAGCAGTACTTC. The chain links TRBV18 to TRBJ2-7; tentatively, D is TRBD1 or TRBD2 (6 bases each). Germline CDR1 KGHSH, CDR2 LQKENI. The CDR3 covers 14 residues. V lost 1 base to trimming and J lost 4 bases, with 11 bases between them. The full variable domain, its missing parts supplied by reference TRBV18 and TRBJ2-7, is NAGVMQNPRHLVRRRGQEARLRCSPMKGHSHVYWYRQLPEEGLKFMVYLQKENIIDESGMPKERFSAEFPKEGPSILRIQQVVRGDSAAYFCASSPRRDTYEQYFGPGTRLTVT.

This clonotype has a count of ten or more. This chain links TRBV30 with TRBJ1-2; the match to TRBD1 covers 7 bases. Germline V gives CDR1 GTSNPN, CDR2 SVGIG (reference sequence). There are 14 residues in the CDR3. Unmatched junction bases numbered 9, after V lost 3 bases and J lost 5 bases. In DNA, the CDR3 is TGTGCCTGGAGCGCCGACAGGGCTGGGTATGGCTACACCTTC. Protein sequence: CAWSADRAGYGYTF.

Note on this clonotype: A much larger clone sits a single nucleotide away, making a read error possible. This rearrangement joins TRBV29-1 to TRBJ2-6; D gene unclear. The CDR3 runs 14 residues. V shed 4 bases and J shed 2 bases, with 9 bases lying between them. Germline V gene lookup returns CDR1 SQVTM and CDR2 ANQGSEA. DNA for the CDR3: TGCAGCGTTGGGGATATCCCTGGGGCCAACGTCCTGACTTTC. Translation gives CSVGDIPGANVLTF.

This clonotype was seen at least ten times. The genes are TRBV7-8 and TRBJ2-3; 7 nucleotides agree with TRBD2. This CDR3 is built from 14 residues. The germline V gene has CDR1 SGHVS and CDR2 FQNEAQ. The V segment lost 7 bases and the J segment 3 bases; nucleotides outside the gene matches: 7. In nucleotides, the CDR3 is TGTGCCAGCACCCCGGGGGGTTCGACAGATACGCAGTATTTT. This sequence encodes CASTPGGSTDTQYF.

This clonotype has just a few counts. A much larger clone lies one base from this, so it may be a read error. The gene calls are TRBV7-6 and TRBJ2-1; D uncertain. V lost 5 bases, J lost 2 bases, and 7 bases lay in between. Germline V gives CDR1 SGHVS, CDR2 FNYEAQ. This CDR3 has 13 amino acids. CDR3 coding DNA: TGTGCCAGCAGCCGGTCCGCCTACAATGAGCAGTTCTTC. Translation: CASSRSAYNEQFF.

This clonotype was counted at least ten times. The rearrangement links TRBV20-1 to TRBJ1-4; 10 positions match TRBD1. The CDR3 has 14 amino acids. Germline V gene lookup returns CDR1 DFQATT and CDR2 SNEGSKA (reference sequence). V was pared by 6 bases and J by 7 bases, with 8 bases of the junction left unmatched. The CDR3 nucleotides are TGCAGTGCGTCCCCGGGACAGGGGCCTGAAAAACTGTTTTTT. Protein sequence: CSASPGQGPEKLFF.

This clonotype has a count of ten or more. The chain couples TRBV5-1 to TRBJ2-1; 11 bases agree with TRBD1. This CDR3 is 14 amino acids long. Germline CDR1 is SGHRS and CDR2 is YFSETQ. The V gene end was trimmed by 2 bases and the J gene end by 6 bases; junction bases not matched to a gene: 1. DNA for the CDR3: TGCGCCAGCAGCTTCGGACAGGGGGCCAATGAGCAGTTCTTC. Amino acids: CASSFGQGANEQFF.

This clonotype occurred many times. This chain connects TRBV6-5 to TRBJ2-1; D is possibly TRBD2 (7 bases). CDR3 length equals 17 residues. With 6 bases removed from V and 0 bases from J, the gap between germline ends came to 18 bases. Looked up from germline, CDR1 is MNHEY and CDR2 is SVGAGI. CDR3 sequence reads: CASSPVRGGSSYNEQFF. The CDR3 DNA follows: TGTGCCAGCAGCCCCGTAAGGGGGGGGAGCTCCTACAATGAGCAGTTCTTC.

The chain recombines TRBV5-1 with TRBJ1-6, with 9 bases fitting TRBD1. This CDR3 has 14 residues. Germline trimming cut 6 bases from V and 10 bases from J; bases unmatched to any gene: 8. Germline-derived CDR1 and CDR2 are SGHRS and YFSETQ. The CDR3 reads CASTTGTGHSPLHF. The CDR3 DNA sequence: TGCGCCAGCACAACCGGGACAGGGCACTCACCCCTCCACTTT.

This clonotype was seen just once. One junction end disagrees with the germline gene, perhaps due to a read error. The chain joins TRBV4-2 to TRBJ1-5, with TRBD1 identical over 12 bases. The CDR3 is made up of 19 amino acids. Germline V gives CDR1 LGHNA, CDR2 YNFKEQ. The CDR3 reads CASSRTGGQGAYSDQPQHF. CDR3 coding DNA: TGTGCCAGCAGCCGAACGGGGGGACAGGGGGCGTATAGCGATCAGCCCCAGCATTTT.

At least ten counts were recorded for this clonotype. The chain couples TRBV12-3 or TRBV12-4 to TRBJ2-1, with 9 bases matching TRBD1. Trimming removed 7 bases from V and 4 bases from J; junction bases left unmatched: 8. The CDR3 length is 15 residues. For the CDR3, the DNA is TGTGCCAGCATTCCGGGACAGGGAGTTTACAATGAGCAGTTCTTC. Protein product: CASIPGQGVYNEQFF.

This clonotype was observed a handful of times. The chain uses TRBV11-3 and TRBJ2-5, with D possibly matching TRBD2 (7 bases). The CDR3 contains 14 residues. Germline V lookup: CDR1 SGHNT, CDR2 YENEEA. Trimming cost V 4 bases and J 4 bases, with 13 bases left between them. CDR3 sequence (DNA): TGTGCCAGCAGCTCCGGGGGGCCGCGAGAGACCCAGTACTTC. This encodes CASSSGGPRETQYF.

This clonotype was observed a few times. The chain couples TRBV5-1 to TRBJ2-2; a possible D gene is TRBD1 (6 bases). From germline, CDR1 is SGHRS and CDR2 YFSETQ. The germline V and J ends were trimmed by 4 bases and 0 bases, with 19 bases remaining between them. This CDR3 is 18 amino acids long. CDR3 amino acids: CASSPVGGTGSNTGELFF. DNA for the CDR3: TGCGCCAGCAGCCCGGTTGGGGGAACAGGGTCGAACACCGGGGAGCTGTTTTTT.

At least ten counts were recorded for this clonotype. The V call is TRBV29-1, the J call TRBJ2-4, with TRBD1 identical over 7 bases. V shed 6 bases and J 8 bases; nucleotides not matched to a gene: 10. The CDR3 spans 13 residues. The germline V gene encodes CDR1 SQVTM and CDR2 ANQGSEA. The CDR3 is CSVGTSQGDIQYF. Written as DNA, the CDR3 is TGCAGCGTAGGGACATCCCAGGGGGACATTCAGTACTTC.

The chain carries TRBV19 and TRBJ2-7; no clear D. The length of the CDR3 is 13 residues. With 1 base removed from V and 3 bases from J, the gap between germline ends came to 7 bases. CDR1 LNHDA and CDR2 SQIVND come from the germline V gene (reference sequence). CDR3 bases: TGTGCCAGTAGTATAGCGGGCGGCTACGAGCAGTACTTC. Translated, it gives CASSIAGGYEQYF.

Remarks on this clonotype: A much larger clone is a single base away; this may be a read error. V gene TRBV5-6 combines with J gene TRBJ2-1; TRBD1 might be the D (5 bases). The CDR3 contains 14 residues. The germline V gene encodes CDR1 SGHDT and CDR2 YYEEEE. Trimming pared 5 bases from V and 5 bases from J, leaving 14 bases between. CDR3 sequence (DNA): TGTGCCAGCAGGCCAATCGACAGCAACAATGAGCAGTTCTTC. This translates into CASRPIDSNNEQFF.

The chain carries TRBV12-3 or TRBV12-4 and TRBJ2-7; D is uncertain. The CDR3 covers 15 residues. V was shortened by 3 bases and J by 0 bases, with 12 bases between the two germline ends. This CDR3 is CASSFEPAPSYEQYF. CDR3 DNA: TGTGCCAGCAGTTTTGAGCCAGCCCCCTCCTACGAGCAGTACTTC.

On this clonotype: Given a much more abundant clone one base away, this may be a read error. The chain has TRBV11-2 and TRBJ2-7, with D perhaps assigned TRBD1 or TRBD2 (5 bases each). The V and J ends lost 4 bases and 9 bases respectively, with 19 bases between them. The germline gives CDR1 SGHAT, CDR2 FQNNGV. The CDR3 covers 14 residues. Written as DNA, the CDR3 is TGTGCCAGCAGCTATGAAAGGACGGGGCTGGGGCAGTACTTC. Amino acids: CASSYERTGLGQYF.

DNA of the CDR3: TGCAGTGCGGGTCGGGGGCAAGAGACCCAGTACTTC. This codes for CSAGRGQETQYF. The chain couples TRBV20-1 to TRBJ2-5, with a possible D match to TRBD2 (6 bases). CDR3 size: 12 residues. Deletions cut 6 bases from V and 2 bases from J, with 10 bases between. Germline V gene sequence: CDR1 DFQATT, CDR2 SNEGSKA (reference sequence).

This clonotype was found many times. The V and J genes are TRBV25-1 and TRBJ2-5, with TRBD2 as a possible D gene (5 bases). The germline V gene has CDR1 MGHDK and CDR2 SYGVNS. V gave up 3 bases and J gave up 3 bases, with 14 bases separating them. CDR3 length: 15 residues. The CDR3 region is CASSDPRGWKETQYF. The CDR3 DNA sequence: TGTGCCAGCAGTGACCCCCGGGGATGGAAAGAGACCCAGTACTTC. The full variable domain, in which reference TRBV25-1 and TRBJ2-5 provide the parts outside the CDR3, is EADIYQTPRYLVIGTGKKITLECSQTMGHDKMYWYQQDPGMELHLIHYSYGVNSTEKGDLSSESTVSRIRTEHFPLTLESARPSHTSQYLCASSDPRGWKETQYFGPGTRLLVL.

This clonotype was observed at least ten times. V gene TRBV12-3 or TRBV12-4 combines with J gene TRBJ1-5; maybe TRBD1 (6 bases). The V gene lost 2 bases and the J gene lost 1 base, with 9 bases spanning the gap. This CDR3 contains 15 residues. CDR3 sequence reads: CASSLRQGSNQPQHF. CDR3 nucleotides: TGTGCCAGCAGTTTACGGCAGGGGAGCAATCAGCCCCAGCATTTT.

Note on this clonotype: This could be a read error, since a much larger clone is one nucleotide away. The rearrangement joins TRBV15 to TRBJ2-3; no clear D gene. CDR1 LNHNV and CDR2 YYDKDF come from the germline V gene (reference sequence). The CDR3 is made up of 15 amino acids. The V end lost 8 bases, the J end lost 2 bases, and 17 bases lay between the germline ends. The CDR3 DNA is TGTGCCACCGGCCGTTCAGGCTCCCTCACAGATACGCAGTATTTT. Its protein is CATGRSGSLTDTQYF.

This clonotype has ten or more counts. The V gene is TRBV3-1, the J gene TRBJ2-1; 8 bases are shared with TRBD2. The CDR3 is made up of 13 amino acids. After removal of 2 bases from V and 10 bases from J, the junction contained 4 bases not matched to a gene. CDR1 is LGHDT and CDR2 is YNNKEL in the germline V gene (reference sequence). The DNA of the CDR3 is TGTGCCAGCAGCCAAAGCGGGGGACGGGAGCAGTTCTTC. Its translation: CASSQSGGREQFF.

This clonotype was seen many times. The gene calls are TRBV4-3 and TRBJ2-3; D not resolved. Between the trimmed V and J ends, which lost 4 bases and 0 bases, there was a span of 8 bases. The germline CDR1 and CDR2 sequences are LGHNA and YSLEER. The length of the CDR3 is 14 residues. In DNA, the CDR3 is TGCGCCAGCAGCCGCAGAGCGAGCACAGATACGCAGTATTTT. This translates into CASSRRASTDTQYF.